What follows are 10 T cell receptor beta chains derived from one specimen sequenced in a study of cytomegalovirus exposure and HLA in healthy donors. Amplification used 60 Vbeta primers and 13 Jbeta primers. Generated by immunoSEQ multiplex PCR, the TCRdb table keeps only in-frame clones and is missing some. The sample includes more than 140,000 clones, approximately 82% of them seen just once. Material: PBMCs. Receptor source: a middle-aged man in good health and CMV-seronegative.

This chain connects TRBV19 to TRBJ1-5; TRBD1 might be the D (5 bases). Trimming shortened V by 4 bases and J by 4 bases, and 8 bases separated the two germline ends. The CDR3 totals 13 residues. Germline V CDR1 and CDR2: LNHDA, SQIVND (reference sequence). This CDR3 reads CASSNGGNQPQHF. CDR3 in DNA: TGTGCCAGTAGTAATGGGGGGAATCAGCCCCAGCATTTT.

The CDR3 here is CASSFASLTGELFF. The CDR3 coding sequence is TGTGCCAGCAGTTTCGCTAGCCTCACCGGGGAGCTGTTTTTT. V gene TRBV28 combines with J gene TRBJ2-2; D is possibly TRBD2 (5 bases). Germline CDR1 and CDR2: MDHEN and SYDVKM. The CDR3 consists of 14 residues. Trimming removed 3 bases at V and 4 bases at J, with 9 bases between. Filled out from reference TRBV28 and TRBJ2-2, the complete variable domain reads DVKVTQSSRYLVKRTGEKVFLECVQDMDHENMFWYRQDPGLGLRLIYFSYDVKMKEKGDIPEGYSVSREKKERFSLILESASTNQTSMYLCASSFASLTGELFFGEGSRLTVL.

This sequence joins TRBV27 and TRBJ2-7, with D hard to call. Germline V gene sequence: CDR1 MNHEY, CDR2 SMNVEV (reference sequence). The germline V and J ends were trimmed by 3 bases and 0 bases, with 6 bases remaining between them. The CDR3 has 13 amino acids. The CDR3 DNA reads as TGTGCCAGCAGTTTTATTTCCTCCTACGAGCAGTACTTC. Translated: CASSFISSYEQYF.

The V and J genes are TRBV5-1 and TRBJ1-5; the D is unclear. Looked up from germline, CDR1 is SGHRS and CDR2 is YFSETQ. The CDR3 runs 14 residues. Between the trimmed V and J ends, which lost 0 bases and 4 bases, there was a span of 8 bases. The CDR3: CASSLGESNQPQHF. The DNA for the CDR3 is TGCGCCAGCAGCTTGGGTGAGTCAAATCAGCCCCAGCATTTT.

V and J are TRBV11-2 and TRBJ1-1; a possible D gene is TRBD1 (5 bases). V was shortened by 5 bases and J by 5 bases, with 15 bases between the two germline ends. Germline CDR1 is SGHAT and CDR2 is FQNNGV. CDR3 length equals 14 residues. CDR3 sequence reads: CASSPRGYGTEAFF. CDR3 nucleotides: TGTGCCAGCAGCCCGCGGGGGTACGGGACTGAAGCTTTCTTT.

The CDR3 bases are TGTGCCAGCAGCTTCACGGACACCGGGGAGCTGTTTTTT. It yields the protein CASSFTDTGELFF. The V and J genes are TRBV7-3 and TRBJ2-2; D not certain. Trimming removed 3 bases from V and 3 bases from J, with 5 bases in between. The CDR3 covers 13 residues. CDR1 and CDR2 from the germline V gene are SGHTA and FQGTGA.

V usage is TRBV6-5 and J usage is TRBJ2-5; D is unresolved. The end of the DNA fits TRBJ2-7 better, so the J call may be wrong. The germline gives CDR1 MNHEY, CDR2 SVGAGI. CDR3 size: 13 residues. CDR3 sequence (DNA): TGTGCCAGCAGTTACGGGCAGTCCTACGAGCAGTACTTC. Amino acids: CASSYGQSYEQYF.

This clone was counted between two and nine times. The V gene is TRBV4-3, the J gene TRBJ1-2, with 10 bases aligning to TRBD1. Unmatched junction bases numbered 7, after V lost 1 base and J lost 2 bases. CDR1 and CDR2 (germline): LGHNA, YSLEER. The CDR3 runs 17 residues. The CDR3 DNA sequence: TGCGCCAGCAGCCAAGGTATAGTGGACAGGGGGAACTATGGCTACACCTTC. It yields the protein CASSQGIVDRGNYGYTF.

The rearrangement uses TRBV6-5 and TRBJ2-2; TRBD2 aligns across 7 bases. Trimming at V came to 2 bases and at J to 2 bases, leaving 5 bases not matched to a gene. Germline V gives CDR1 MNHEY, CDR2 SVGAGI. The CDR3 sequence is 16 residues long. For the CDR3, the DNA is TGTGCCAGCAGTTACGGCCTAGCGGTCAACACCGGGGAGCTGTTTTTT. Amino acid sequence: CASSYGLAVNTGELFF.

The V gene is TRBV6-4, the J gene TRBJ1-1, with 9 bases that match TRBD1. This CDR3 spans 14 amino acids. Germline-derived CDR1 and CDR2 are MRHNA and SNTAGT. J gave up 3 bases and V 4 bases, and 3 bases lay outside the gene matches. CDR3: CASSVNRGHTEAFF. CDR3 DNA sequence: TGTGCCAGCAGTGTGAACAGGGGGCACACTGAAGCTTTCTTT.